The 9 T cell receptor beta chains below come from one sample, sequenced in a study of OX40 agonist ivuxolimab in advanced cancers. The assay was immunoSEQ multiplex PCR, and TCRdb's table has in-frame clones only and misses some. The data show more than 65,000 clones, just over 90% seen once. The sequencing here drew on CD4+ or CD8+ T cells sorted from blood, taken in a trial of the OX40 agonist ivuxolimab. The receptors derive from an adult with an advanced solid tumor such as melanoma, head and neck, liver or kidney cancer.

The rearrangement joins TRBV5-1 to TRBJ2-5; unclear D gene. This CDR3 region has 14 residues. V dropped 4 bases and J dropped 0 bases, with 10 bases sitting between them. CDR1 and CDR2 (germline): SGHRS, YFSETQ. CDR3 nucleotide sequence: TGCGCCAGCAGCCTACCCCGGGACCAAGAGACCCAGTACTTC. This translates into CASSLPRDQETQYF.

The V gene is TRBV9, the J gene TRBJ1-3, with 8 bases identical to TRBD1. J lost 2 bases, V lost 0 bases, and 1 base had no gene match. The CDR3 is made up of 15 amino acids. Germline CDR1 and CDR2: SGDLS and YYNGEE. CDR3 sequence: CASSVEQGAGNTIYF. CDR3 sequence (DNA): TGTGCCAGCAGCGTAGAACAGGGGGCTGGAAACACCATATATTTT.

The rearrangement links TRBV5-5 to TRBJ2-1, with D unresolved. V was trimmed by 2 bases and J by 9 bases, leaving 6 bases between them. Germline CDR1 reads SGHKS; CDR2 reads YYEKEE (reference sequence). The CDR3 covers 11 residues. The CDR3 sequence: CASSLVVEQFF. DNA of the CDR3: TGTGCCAGCAGCTTAGTGGTTGAGCAGTTCTTC.

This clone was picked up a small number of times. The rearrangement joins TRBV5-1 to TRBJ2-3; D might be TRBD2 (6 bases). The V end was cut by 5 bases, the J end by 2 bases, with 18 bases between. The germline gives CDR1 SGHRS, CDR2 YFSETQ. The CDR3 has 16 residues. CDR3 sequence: CASRGGLVGSTDTQYF. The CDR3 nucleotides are TGCGCCAGCAGGGGGGGACTCGTAGGCTCCACAGATACGCAGTATTTT.

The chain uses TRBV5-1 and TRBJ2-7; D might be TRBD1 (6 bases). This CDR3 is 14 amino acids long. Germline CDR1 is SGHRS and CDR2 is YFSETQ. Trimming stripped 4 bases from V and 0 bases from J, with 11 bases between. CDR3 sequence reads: CASSRTETSYEQYF. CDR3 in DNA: TGCGCCAGCAGCAGGACAGAGACCTCCTACGAGCAGTACTTC.

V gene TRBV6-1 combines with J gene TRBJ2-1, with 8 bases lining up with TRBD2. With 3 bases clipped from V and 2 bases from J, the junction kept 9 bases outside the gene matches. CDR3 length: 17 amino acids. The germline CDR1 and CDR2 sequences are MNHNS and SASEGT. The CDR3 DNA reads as TGTGCCAGCAGTGACCAACCGGGACTAGGTCCCTACAATGAGCAGTTCTTC. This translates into CASSDQPGLGPYNEQFF.

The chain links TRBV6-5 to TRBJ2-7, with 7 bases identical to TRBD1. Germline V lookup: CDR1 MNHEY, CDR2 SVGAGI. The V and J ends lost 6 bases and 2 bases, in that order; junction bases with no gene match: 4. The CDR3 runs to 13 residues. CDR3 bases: TGTGCCAGCAGAACCACAGGGGCCTACGAGCAGTACTTC. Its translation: CASRTTGAYEQYF.

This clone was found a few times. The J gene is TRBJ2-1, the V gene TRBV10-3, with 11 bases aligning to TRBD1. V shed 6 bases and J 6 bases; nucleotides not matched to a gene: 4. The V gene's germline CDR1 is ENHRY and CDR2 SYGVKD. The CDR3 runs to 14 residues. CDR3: CAIRDGTGGNEQFF. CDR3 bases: TGTGCCATCAGAGACGGGACAGGGGGCAATGAGCAGTTCTTC.

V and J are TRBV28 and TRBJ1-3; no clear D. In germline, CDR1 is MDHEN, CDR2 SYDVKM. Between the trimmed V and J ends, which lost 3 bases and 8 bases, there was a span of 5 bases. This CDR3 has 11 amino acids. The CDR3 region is CASSLKYTIYF. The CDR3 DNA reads TGTGCCAGCAGTTTGAAGTACACCATATATTTT.